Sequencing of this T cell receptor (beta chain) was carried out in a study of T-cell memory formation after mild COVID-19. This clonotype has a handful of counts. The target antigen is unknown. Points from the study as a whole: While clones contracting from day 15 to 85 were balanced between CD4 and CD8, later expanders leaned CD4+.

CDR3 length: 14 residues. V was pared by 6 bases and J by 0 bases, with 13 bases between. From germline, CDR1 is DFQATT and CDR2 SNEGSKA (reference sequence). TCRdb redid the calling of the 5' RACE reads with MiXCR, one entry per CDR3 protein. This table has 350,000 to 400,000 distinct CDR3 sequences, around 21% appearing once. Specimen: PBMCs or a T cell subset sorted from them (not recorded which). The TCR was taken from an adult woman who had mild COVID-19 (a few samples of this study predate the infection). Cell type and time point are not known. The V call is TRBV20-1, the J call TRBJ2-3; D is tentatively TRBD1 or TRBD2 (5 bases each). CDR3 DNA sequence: TGCAGTGCCGACCCTAGGGACAGCACAGATACGCAGTATTTT. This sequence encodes CSADPRDSTDTQYF.